The 13 T cell receptor beta chains in this list originate from one sample, sequenced in a study of T cell responses to AZD1222 COVID-19 vaccine (dated by TCRdb to the early 2020s). Explained via the paper, the time point label denotes: baseline before first vaccination. The library was produced with the immunoSEQ multiplex PCR assay. TCRdb holds this immuneACCESS table with in-frame rearrangements only. Some clones are missing; in checked studies, unresolved V genes explain under half, and the rest has no known cause. The sample records approximately 150,000 clones, about 91% of which are singletons. 2% to 2.5% of the sample rests with the top ten. Sequencing used peripheral blood, obtained on day 0 of AZD1222 vaccination. These receptors were obtained from an adult in good health.

The chain carries TRBV27 and TRBJ2-7; possibly TRBD2 for D (6 bases). Trimming shortened V by 3 bases and J by 1 base, and 22 bases separated the two germline ends. The CDR3 length is 18 residues. The germline gives CDR1 MNHEY, CDR2 SMNVEV (reference sequence). The CDR3 here is CASSFLETGGVLSYEQYF. DNA of the CDR3: TGTGCCAGCAGTTTCCTTGAGACCGGCGGGGTACTTTCCTACGAGCAGTACTTC.

The CDR3 DNA is TGTGCCAGCAGCTCCTTGGTCCCTGGCGGCGGGAATAGCACAGATACGCAGTATTTT. Encoded protein: CASSSLVPGGGNSTDTQYF. The rearrangement uses TRBV7-3 and TRBJ2-3; D perhaps matches TRBD2 (6 bases). Per the germline V gene, CDR1 is SGHTA and CDR2 is FQGTGA. The V end lost 4 bases, the J end lost 0 bases, and 23 bases lay between the germline ends. This CDR3 comprises 19 residues.

The DNA of the CDR3 is TGTGCCAGCAGTCAAGTAGCGGGTTCCTACAATGAGCAGTTCTTC. It codes for CASSQVAGSYNEQFF. This chain uses TRBV28 with TRBJ2-1, with 7 bases aligning to TRBD2. CDR1 and CDR2 from the germline V gene are MDHEN and SYDVKM. This CDR3 spans 15 amino acids. Germline trimming cut 5 bases from V and 1 base from J; bases unmatched to any gene: 5.

The J gene is TRBJ1-1, the V gene TRBV19; D ambiguous. Germline assignment: CDR1 LNHDA and CDR2 SQIVND (reference sequence). The length of the CDR3 is 13 residues. V shed 6 bases and J shed 3 bases, with 11 bases lying between them. This CDR3 reads CASSRNRDTEAFF. The CDR3 bases are TGTGCCAGTAGCCGCAACCGTGACACTGAAGCTTTCTTT.

The chain combines TRBV2 with TRBJ2-7; D is unclear. Per the germline V gene, CDR1 is SNHLY and CDR2 is FYNNEI. The CDR3 covers 13 residues. The ends were cut back, 6 bases at V and 3 bases at J, with 12 bases in the middle. DNA of the CDR3: TGTGCCAGCAGCCCCGACCAATACTACGAGCAGTACTTC. Protein sequence: CASSPDQYYEQYF.

This clone was picked up one time. The chain recombines TRBV11-3 with TRBJ2-1; 9 bases are a match to TRBD1. Germline V CDR1 and CDR2: SGHNT, YENEEA. Unmatched junction bases numbered 10, after V lost 5 bases and J lost 2 bases. The CDR3 has 17 residues. CDR3 in DNA: TGTGCCAGCAGCGCCTATTCCGGGACAGGGACCTACAATGAGCAGTTCTTC. Encoded protein: CASSAYSGTGTYNEQFF.

This clone has only a few counts. V usage is TRBV9 and J usage is TRBJ1-5, with D hard to call. The V and J ends lost 4 bases and 3 bases respectively, with 8 bases between them. Germline V CDR1 and CDR2: SGDLS, YYNGEE. This CDR3 is built from 13 residues. Written as DNA, the CDR3 is TGTGCCAGCAGCTCTATATCCAATCAGCCCCAGCATTTT. This translates into CASSSISNQPQHF.

The chain links TRBV9 to TRBJ2-7, with a possible D match to TRBD2 (5 bases). V lost 0 bases to trimming and J lost 6 bases, with 13 bases between them. The CDR3 loop spans 14 amino acids. Germline CDR1 reads SGDLS; CDR2 reads YYNGEE. CDR3 sequence: CASSVDSRAGEQYF. The CDR3, as DNA: TGTGCCAGCAGCGTAGATTCGAGGGCTGGCGAGCAGTACTTC.

The chain is built from TRBV10-3 and TRBJ2-7; D is unresolved. The V end was cut by 6 bases, the J end by 6 bases, with 15 bases between. The CDR3 is made up of 13 amino acids. CDR1 is ENHRY and CDR2 is SYGVKD in the germline V gene. The CDR3 nucleotides read TGTGCCATCAGGAAGACTGATCTGGGCGAGCAGTACTTC. Protein: CAIRKTDLGEQYF.

This clone was recorded a few times. Other DNA sequences of this sample code for an identical CDR3. J is TRBJ2-7 and V is TRBV5-1; D is uncertain. There are 13 residues in the CDR3. Trimming removed 0 bases at V and 3 bases at J, with 7 bases between. Germline V CDR1 and CDR2: SGHRS, YFSETQ. The CDR3 region has the DNA TGCGCCAGCAGCTTGGCCGGTAGCTACGAGCAGTACTTC. This codes for CASSLAGSYEQYF.

This clone was seen only once. This chain joins TRBV27 and TRBJ2-1, with TRBD2 matching over 8 bases. CDR3 size: 19 residues. CDR1 is MNHEY, CDR2 SMNVEV, per germline (reference sequence). J was trimmed by 4 bases and V by 5 bases; bases with no gene match: 19. Written as DNA, the CDR3 is TGTGCCAGCAGTCTCCGGGGGGGTGGGAGCGGGAGCCATTACAATGAGCAGTTCTTC. Its protein product is CASSLRGGGSGSHYNEQFF.

The CDR3 DNA is TGTGCCAGCAGTTTCCGGACTAGCGGGACCTACGAGCAGTACTTC. Translation gives CASSFRTSGTYEQYF. The chain is built from TRBV6-5 and TRBJ2-7, with TRBD2 identical over 12 bases. V lost 4 bases, J lost 2 bases, and 3 bases stayed unmatched. Germline loops: CDR1 MNHEY, CDR2 SVGAGI. The length of the CDR3 is 15 residues.

The J gene is TRBJ2-7, the V gene TRBV11-3; D not resolved. V was cut by 2 bases and J by 4 bases, with 6 bases left in between. This CDR3 has 12 amino acids. The germline CDR1 and CDR2 sequences are SGHNT and YENEEA. CDR3 sequence (DNA): TGTGCCAGCAGCTTATCTCGGTACGAGCAGTACTTC. Protein product: CASSLSRYEQYF. Complete variable domain (other parts from reference TRBV11-3 and TRBJ2-7): EAGVVQSPRYKIIEKKQPVAFWCNPISGHNTLYWYLQNLGQGPELLIRYENEEAVDDSQLPKDRFSAERLKGVDSTLKIQPAELGDSAVYLCASSLSRYEQYFGPGTRLTVT.